Reported below is one TCR beta chain. What it recognizes is unknown. Sequenced by immunoSEQ multiplex PCR; TCRdb stores in-frame clones only, minus some. The sample has around 100,000 clones; approximately 90% are singletons. V lost 0 bases and J lost 2, with 13 bases in between. Germline V gives CDR1 GTSNPN, CDR2 SVGIG (reference sequence). The CDR3 runs 15 residues. This specimen comes from a study of graft-versus-host responses after intestinal transplantation. General study results and limits: Across patients carrying graft-donor T cell macrochimerism, allografts held high graft-versus-host to host-versus-graft clonal ratios.

The V gene is TRBV30, the J gene TRBJ1-2; D call uncertain. This TCR came from a human donor who was the organ donor for an intestinal transplant. This specimen consisted of unstimulated CD4+ T cells sorted from spleen or lymph node cells, obtained before transplant. The CDR3 DNA sequence: TGTGCCTGGAGTGTGTTCCGAAACGCCAACTATGGCTACACCTTC. It specifies CAWSVFRNANYGYTF.